The 5 T cell receptor beta chains below all came from one sample that was sequenced in a study of T cells in localized non-small cell lung cancer. Libraries were prepared by immunoSEQ multiplex PCR; TCRdb keeps only in-frame clonotypes and omits some of them. The table includes some 82,000 clones, around three quarters detected once. The sequencing used PBMCs, collected before any cancer treatment. The receptors shown here come from a man aged 35 to 70 with stage II squamous cell lung carcinoma.

The chain has TRBV5-4 and TRBJ2-7; D perhaps matches TRBD1 (5 bases). This CDR3 comprises 15 residues. The germline V gene has CDR1 SGHNT and CDR2 YYREEE (reference sequence). V gave up 0 bases and J gave up 4 bases, with 14 bases separating them. In nucleotides, the CDR3 is TGTGCCAGCAGCTTGGGTGCAGGGAAGAAGTACGAGCAGTACTTC. Translating gives CASSLGAGKKYEQYF.

The genes are TRBV4-3 and TRBJ1-1; D gene uncertain. CDR3 length equals 14 residues. The V gene lost 4 bases and the J gene lost 3 bases, with 12 bases spanning the gap. Germline V gene data show CDR1 as LGHNA and CDR2 as YSLEER. The CDR3: CASSPTPMDTEAFF. In DNA form, the CDR3 reads TGCGCCAGCAGCCCGACACCTATGGACACTGAAGCTTTCTTT.

The V call is TRBV9, the J call TRBJ2-7; no definite D call. Germline V gene data show CDR1 as SGDLS and CDR2 as YYNGEE. The CDR3 has 14 residues. The V and J ends lost 0 bases and 6 bases respectively, with 13 bases between them. The CDR3 sequence: CASSVALRMGEQYF. The CDR3 DNA reads as TGTGCCAGCAGCGTAGCTCTCCGGATGGGCGAGCAGTACTTC.

The V and J genes are TRBV18 and TRBJ1-5; TRBD1 is a possible D gene (6 bases). In germline, CDR1 is KGHSH, CDR2 LQKENI. V was shortened by 8 bases and J by 4 bases, with 24 bases between the two germline ends. The CDR3 is made up of 17 amino acids. The DNA for the CDR3 is TGTGCCAGCGCTCCGTGGGAGGGGGGATATGGGAATCAGCCCCAGCATTTT. The encoded protein is CASAPWEGGYGNQPQHF. Full variable domain (remainder filled in from reference TRBV18 and TRBJ1-5): NAGVMQNPRHLVRRRGQEARLRCSPMKGHSHVYWYRQLPEEGLKFMVYLQKENIIDESGMPKERFSAEFPKEGPSILRIQQVVRGDSAAYFCASAPWEGGYGNQPQHFGDGTRLSIL.

The CDR3 bases are TGTGCCAGCAGTCGTGGACACGACTATGGCTACACCTTC. Amino acid sequence: CASSRGHDYGYTF. The rearrangement joins TRBV6-5 to TRBJ1-2, with D perhaps TRBD1 (5 bases). V was pared by 5 bases and J by 3 bases, with 10 bases between. The CDR3 totals 13 residues. Germline V gene sequence: CDR1 MNHEY, CDR2 SVGAGI.